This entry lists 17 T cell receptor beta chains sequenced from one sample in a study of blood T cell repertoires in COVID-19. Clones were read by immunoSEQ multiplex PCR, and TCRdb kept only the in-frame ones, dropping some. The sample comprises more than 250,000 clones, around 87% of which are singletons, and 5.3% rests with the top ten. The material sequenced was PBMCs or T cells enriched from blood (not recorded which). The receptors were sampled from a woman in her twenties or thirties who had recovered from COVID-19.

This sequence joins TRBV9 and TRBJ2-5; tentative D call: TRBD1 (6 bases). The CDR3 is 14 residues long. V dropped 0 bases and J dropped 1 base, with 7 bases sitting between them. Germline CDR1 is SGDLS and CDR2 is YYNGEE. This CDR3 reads CASSVATGQETQYF. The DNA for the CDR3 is TGTGCCAGCAGCGTAGCGACAGGCCAAGAGACCCAGTACTTC.

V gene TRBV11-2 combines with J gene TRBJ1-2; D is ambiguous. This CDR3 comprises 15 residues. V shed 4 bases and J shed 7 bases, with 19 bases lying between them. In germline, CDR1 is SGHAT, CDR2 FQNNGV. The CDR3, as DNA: TGTGCCAGCAGCTCTATTACCACTACCATTAGTGGCTACACCTTC. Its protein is CASSSITTTISGYTF.

The CDR3 DNA reads TGCGCCAGCAGCCAGGGACCTACTAGCGGGGAGCGCTACGAGCAGTACTTC. It specifies CASSQGPTSGERYEQYF. The chain couples TRBV5-1 to TRBJ2-7; 10 bases align to TRBD2. Germline V gene lookup returns CDR1 SGHRS and CDR2 YFSETQ. With 4 bases clipped from V and 3 bases from J, the junction kept 13 bases outside the gene matches. CDR3 length equals 17 residues.

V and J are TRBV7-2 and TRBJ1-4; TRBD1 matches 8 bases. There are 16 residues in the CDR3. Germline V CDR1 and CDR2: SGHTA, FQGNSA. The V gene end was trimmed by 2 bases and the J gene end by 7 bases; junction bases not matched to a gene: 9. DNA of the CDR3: TGTGCCAGCAGCTTATTTTTGGGACAGGACGGTGAAAAACTGTTTTTT. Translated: CASSLFLGQDGEKLFF. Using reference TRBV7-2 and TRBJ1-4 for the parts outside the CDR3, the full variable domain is GAGVSQSPSNKVTEKGKDVELRCDPISGHTALYWYRQSLGQGLEFLIYFQGNSAPDKSGLPSDRFSAERTGGSVSTLTIQRTQQEDSAVYLCASSLFLGQDGEKLFFGSGTQLSVL.

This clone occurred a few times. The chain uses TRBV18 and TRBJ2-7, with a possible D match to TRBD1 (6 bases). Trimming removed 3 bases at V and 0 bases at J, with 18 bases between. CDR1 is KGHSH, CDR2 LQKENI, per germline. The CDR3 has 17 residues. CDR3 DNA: TGTGCCAGCTCACCCCAGGGGCCGCGACGAAACTCCTACGAGCAGTACTTC. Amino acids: CASSPQGPRRNSYEQYF.

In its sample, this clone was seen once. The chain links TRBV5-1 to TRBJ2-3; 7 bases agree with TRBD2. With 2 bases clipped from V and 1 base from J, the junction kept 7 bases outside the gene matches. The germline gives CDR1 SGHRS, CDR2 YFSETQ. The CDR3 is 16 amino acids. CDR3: CASSLLGLAGTDTQYF. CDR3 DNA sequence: TGCGCCAGCAGCTTACTGGGGCTAGCGGGCACAGATACGCAGTATTTT.

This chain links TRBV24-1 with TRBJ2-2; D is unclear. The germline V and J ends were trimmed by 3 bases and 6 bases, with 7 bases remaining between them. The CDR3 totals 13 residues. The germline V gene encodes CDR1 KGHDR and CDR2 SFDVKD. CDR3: CATSDRYPGELFF. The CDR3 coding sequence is TGTGCCACCAGTGATCGGTACCCCGGGGAGCTGTTTTTT.

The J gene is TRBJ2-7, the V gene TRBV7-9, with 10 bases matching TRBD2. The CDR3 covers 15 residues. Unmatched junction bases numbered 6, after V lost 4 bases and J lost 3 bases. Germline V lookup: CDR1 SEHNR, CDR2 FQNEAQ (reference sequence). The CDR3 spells CASSSQSGGVYEQYF. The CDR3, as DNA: TGTGCCAGCAGCTCCCAAAGCGGGGGGGTCTACGAGCAGTACTTC.

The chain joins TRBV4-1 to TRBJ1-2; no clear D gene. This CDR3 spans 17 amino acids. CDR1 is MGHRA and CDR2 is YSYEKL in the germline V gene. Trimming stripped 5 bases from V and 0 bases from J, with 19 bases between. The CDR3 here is CASSSPLVADTNYGYTF. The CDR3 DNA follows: TGCGCCAGCAGCTCCCCTCTTGTGGCAGATACTAACTATGGCTACACCTTC.

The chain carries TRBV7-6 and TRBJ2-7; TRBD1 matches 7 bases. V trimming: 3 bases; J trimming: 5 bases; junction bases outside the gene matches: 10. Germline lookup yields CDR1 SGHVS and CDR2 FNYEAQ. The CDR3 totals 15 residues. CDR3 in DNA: TGTGCCAGCAGCTTCAGAAAGGGACAGTACAACGAGCAGTACTTC. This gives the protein CASSFRKGQYNEQYF.

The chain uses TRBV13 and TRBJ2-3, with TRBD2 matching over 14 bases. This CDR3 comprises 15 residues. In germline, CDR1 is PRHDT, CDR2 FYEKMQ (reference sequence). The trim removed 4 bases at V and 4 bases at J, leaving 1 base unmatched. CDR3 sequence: CASSSTSGGADTQYF. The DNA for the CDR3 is TGTGCCAGCAGCTCGACTAGCGGGGGGGCAGATACGCAGTATTTT. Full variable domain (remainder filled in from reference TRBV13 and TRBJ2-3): AAGVIQSPRHLIKEKRETATLKCYPIPRHDTVYWYQQGPGQDPQFLISFYEKMQSDKGSIPDRFSAQQFSDYHSELNMSSLELGDSALYFCASSSTSGGADTQYFGPGTRLTVL.

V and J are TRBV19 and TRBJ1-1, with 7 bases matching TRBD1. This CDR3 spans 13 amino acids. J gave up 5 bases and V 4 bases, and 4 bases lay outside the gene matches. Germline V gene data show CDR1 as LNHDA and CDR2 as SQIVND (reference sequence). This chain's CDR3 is CASSTTTGTEAFF. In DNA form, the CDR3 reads TGTGCCAGTAGTACTACGACAGGGACTGAAGCTTTCTTT.

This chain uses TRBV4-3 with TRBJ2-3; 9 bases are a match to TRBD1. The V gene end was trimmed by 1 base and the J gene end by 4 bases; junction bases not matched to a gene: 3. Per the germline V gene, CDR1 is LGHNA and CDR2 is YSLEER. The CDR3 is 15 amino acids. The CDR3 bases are TGCGCCAGCAGCCAAGTACAGGGGGCTGCAGATACGCAGTATTTT. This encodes CASSQVQGAADTQYF.

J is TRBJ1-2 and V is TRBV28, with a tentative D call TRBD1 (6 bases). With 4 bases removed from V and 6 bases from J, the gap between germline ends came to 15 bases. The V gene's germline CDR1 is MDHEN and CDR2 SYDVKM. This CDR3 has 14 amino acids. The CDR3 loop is CASSWGGRVDGYTF. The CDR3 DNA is TGTGCCAGCAGTTGGGGGGGCCGGGTTGATGGCTACACCTTC.

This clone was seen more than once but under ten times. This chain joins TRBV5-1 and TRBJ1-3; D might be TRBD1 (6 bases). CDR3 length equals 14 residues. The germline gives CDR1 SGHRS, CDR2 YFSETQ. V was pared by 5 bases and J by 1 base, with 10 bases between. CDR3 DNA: TGCGCCAGCAGGGCAGGGGTATCTGGAAACACCATATATTTT. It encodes CASRAGVSGNTIYF. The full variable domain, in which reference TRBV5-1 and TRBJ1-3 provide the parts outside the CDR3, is KAGVTQTPRYLIKTRGQQVTLSCSPISGHRSVSWYQQTPGQGLQFLFEYFSETQRNKGNFPGRFSGRQFSNSRSEMNVSTLELGDSALYLCASRAGVSGNTIYFGEGSWLTVV.

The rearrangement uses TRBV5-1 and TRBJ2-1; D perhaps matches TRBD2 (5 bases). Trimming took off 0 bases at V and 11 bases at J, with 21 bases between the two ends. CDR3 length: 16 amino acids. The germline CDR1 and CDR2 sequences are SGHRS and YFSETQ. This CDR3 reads CASSLEPDLSTMQQFF. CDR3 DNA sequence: TGCGCCAGCAGCTTGGAACCGGACTTATCAACAATGCAGCAGTTCTTC.

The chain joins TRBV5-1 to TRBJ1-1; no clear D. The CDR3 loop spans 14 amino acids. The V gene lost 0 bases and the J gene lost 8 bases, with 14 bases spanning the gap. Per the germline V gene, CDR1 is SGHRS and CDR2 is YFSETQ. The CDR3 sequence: CASSLAPGGREAFF. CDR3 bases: TGCGCCAGCAGCTTGGCACCGGGAGGGAGGGAAGCTTTCTTT.